The 3 T cell receptor beta chains listed next were all sequenced from one sample in a study of control samples from healthy donors and cancer patients. Repertoires were generated with immunoSEQ multiplex PCR, while TCRdb's copy carries only in-frame clones and drops some. Among about 150,000 clones listed, about 91% were seen once. Sequenced material: blood. These receptors all stem from a man younger than 40 in good health.

CDR3 region: CASRGLVEQYF. The DNA for the CDR3 is TGTGCCAGCAGGGGCCTAGTAGAGCAGTACTTC. The chain carries TRBV7-2 and TRBJ2-7; D is unresolved. In germline, CDR1 is SGHTA, CDR2 FQGNSA. Trimming stripped 6 bases from V and 7 bases from J, with 10 bases between. CDR3 size: 11 residues. Filled out from reference TRBV7-2 and TRBJ2-7, the complete variable domain reads GAGVSQSPSNKVTEKGKDVELRCDPISGHTALYWYRQSLGQGLEFLIYFQGNSAPDKSGLPSDRFSAERTGGSVSTLTIQRTQQEDSAVYLCASRGLVEQYFGPGTRLTVT.

This sequence joins TRBV7-3 and TRBJ2-2; TRBD2 aligns across 7 bases. Germline assignment: CDR1 SGHTA and CDR2 FQGTGA. The CDR3 is 16 amino acids. Trimming cost V 2 bases and J 0 bases; bases outside gene matches: 3. CDR3 region: CASSLFGGSNTGELFF. The CDR3 coding sequence is TGTGCCAGCAGCTTATTCGGGGGGTCGAACACCGGGGAGCTGTTTTTT.

The genes are TRBV3-1 (or the pseudogene TRBV3-2) and TRBJ2-3; a weak D match, TRBD1 (5 bases). Per germline, CDR1 LGHDT and CDR2 YNNKEL (reference sequence). V shed 3 bases and J shed 0 bases, with 7 bases lying between them. The CDR3 has 14 amino acids. CDR3 sequence reads: CASSHKGSTDTQYF. In DNA form, the CDR3 reads TGTGCCAGCAGCCATAAGGGGAGCACAGATACGCAGTATTTT.